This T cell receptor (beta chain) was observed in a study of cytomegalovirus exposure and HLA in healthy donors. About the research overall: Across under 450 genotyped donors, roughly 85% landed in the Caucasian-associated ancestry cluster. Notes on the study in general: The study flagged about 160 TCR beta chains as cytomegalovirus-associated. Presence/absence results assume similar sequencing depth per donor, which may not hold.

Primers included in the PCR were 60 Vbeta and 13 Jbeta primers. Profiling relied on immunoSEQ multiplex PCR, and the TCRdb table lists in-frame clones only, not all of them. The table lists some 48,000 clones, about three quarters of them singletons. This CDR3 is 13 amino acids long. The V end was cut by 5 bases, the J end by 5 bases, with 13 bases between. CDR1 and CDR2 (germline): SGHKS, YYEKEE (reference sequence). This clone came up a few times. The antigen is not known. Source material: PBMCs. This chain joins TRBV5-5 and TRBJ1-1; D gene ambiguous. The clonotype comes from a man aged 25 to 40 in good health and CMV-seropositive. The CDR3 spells CASRLQMGTEAFF. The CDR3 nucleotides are TGTGCCAGCAGGTTACAGATGGGTACTGAAGCTTTCTTT.